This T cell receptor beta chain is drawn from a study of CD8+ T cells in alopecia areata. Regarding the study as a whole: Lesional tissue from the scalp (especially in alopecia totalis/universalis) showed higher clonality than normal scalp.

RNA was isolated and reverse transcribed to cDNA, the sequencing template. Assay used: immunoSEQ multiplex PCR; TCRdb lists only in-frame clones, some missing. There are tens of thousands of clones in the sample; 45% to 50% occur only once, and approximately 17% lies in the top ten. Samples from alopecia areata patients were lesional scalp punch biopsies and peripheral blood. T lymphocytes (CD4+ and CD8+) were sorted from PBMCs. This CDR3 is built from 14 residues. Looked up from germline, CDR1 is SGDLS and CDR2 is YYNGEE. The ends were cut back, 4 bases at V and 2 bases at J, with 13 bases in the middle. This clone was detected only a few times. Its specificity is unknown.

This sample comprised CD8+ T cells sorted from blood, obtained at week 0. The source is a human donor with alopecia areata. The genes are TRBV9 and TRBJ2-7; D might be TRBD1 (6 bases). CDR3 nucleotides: TGTGCCAGCAGCTCCGGGACAATTCCCTACGAGCAGTACTTC. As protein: CASSSGTIPYEQYF.